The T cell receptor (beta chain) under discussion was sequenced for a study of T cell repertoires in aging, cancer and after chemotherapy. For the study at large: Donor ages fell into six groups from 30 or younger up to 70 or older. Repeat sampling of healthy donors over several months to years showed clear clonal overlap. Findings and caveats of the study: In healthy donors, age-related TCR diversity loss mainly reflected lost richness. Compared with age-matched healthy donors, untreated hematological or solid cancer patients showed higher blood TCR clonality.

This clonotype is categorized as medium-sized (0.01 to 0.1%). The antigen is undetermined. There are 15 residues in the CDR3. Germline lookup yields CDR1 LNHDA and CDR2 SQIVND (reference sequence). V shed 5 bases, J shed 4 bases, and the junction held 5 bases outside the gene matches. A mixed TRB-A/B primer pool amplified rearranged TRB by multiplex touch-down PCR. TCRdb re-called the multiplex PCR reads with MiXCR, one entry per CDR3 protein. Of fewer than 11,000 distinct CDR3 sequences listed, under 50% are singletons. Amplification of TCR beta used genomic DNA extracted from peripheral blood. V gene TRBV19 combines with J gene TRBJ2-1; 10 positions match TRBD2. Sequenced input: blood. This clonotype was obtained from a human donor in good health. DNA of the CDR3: TGTGCCAGTAGTCCCGGGACTAGCGCTTACAATGAGCAGTTCTTC. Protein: CASSPGTSAYNEQFF.